This T cell receptor (beta chain) was observed in a study of PD-1 blockade in classical Hodgkin lymphoma. Comment on this clone: The target antigen is unknown.

The method was immunoSEQ multiplex PCR; TCRdb's version includes in-frame clones alone and lacks a portion of them. The data contain some 39,000 clones, approximately 91% of them singletons. The V segment lost 8 bases and the J segment 1 base; nucleotides outside the gene matches: 0. This CDR3 region has 12 residues. Germline V gene sequence: CDR1 SNHLY, CDR2 FYNNEI. Autologous stem cell transplantation was followed by relapse in every patient, and brentuximab vedotin exposure varied. General study results and limits: The study found complete responders had baseline diversity similar to newly diagnosed patients. Newly diagnosed patients were reported to start with lower TCR diversity than healthy donors. Sources of repertoire differences remain undefined, possibly disease activity or prior therapy. Nivolumab starters within 1 year of ASCT were excluded.

The sample here was peripheral blood mononuclear cells (PBMCs), taken at baseline. This rearrangement joins TRBV2 to TRBJ2-7; TRBD1 agrees at 9 bases. The origin of this receptor is a human donor with classical Hodgkin lymphoma. The CDR3 nucleotides read TGTGCCAGCGGGACAGGGTCCTACGAGCAGTACTTC. Amino acids: CASGTGSYEQYF.